This TCR beta chain was found in a study of monozygotic twins with cystic fibrosis. Germline V CDR1 and CDR2: MNHEY, SMNVEV (reference sequence). The junction had 7 bases not matched to a gene; V was cut back by 3 bases and J by 10 bases. The CDR3 spans 13 residues. Profiling relied on immunoSEQ multiplex PCR, and the TCRdb table lists in-frame clones only, not all of them. This table has fewer than 25,000 clones, about 86% appearing once. Sequencing was performed on blood. The gene calls are TRBV27 and TRBJ1-1; 8 positions agree with TRBD1. This receptor was obtained from a woman in her twenties or thirties with cystic fibrosis. In DNA, the CDR3 is TGTGCCAGCAGTTTCGGCAGGGGGCGCGGAGCTTTCTTT. This translates into CASSFGRGRGAFF.